The 15 T cell receptor beta chains in this list originate from one sample, sequenced in a study of monozygotic twins with inflammatory bowel disease. TCRdb processed the 5' RACE reads again and assigns one entry to each CDR3 protein, with no DNA. This sample's table has about 380,000 distinct CDR3 sequences. Sequencing input: blood. These receptors were collected from a human donor with ulcerative colitis or Crohn's disease, or a healthy co-twin of an affected twin (not recorded which).

The V call is TRBV18, the J call TRBJ2-3. CDR1 is KGHSH, CDR2 LQKENI, per germline. This CDR3 contains 12 residues. Here the CDR3 reads CASSPPPGTQYF. The whole variable domain, remainder taken from reference TRBV18 and TRBJ2-3, is NAGVMQNPRHLVRRRGQEARLRCSPMKGHSHVYWYRQLPEEGLKFMVYLQKENIIDESGMPKERFSAEFPKEGPSILRIQQVVRGDSAAYFCASSPPPGTQYFGPGTRLTVL.

The CDR3 sequence: CASSPRAGSSYNEQFF. The V call is TRBV28, the J call TRBJ2-1; TCRdb calls TRBD2, which cannot be checked without DNA. The CDR3 consists of 16 residues. Per the germline V gene, CDR1 is MDHEN and CDR2 is SYDVKM.

V and J are TRBV18 and TRBJ2-7; the TRBD1 assignment by TCRdb is unverifiable without DNA. Germline assignment: CDR1 KGHSH and CDR2 LQKENI. The CDR3 is 17 residues long. This chain's CDR3 is CASSPRYLGRRTYEQYF.

The chain links TRBV29-1 to TRBJ2-7; as DNA is missing, the TRBD1 call by TCRdb cannot be tested. Germline CDR1 is SQVTM and CDR2 is ANQGSEA. This CDR3 contains 12 residues. CDR3 residues: CSAATGEYEQYF.

V and J are TRBV10-3 and TRBJ2-3; TCRdb designates TRBD1, a call that cannot be tested without DNA. Germline V gives CDR1 ENHRY, CDR2 SYGVKD. The CDR3 length is 15 residues. The CDR3: CAISQPGQGPDTQYF.

The rearrangement links TRBV11-2 to TRBJ2-7; TCRdb's D gene call, TRBD1, goes unchecked for lack of DNA. Germline V gives CDR1 SGHAT, CDR2 FQNNGV. This CDR3 contains 15 residues. CDR3: CASSWSGGYSYEQYF. Combining the CDR3 with reference TRBV11-2 and TRBJ2-7 gives the whole variable domain EAGVAQSPRYKIIEKRQSVAFWCNPISGHATLYWYQQILGQGPKLLIQFQNNGVVDDSQLPKDRFSAERLKGVDSTLKIQPAKLEDSAVYLCASSWSGGYSYEQYFGPGTRLTVT.

The V gene is TRBV5-1, the J gene TRBJ2-3; TCRdb outputs TRBD2, but without DNA this stays unchecked. Per germline, CDR1 SGHRS and CDR2 YFSETQ. This CDR3 has 13 residues. Here the CDR3 reads CASGATSADTQYF.

The chain links TRBV5-1 to TRBJ2-1. CDR3 length: 13 amino acids. Germline CDR1 reads SGHRS; CDR2 reads YFSETQ. The chain's CDR3 is CASSLVGENEQFF.

The rearrangement joins TRBV24-1 to TRBJ2-7; TCRdb outputs TRBD1, but without DNA this stays unchecked. Germline V gives CDR1 KGHDR, CDR2 SFDVKD. The CDR3 extends over 15 amino acids. CDR3 protein: CATSDFTGGTYEQYF.

The chain has TRBV7-7 and TRBJ2-7; as DNA is missing, the TRBD1 call by TCRdb cannot be tested. Germline loops: CDR1 SSHAT, CDR2 FNYEAQ (reference sequence). CDR3 length: 14 residues. The CDR3 reads CASSPSTGGYEQYF.

V usage is TRBV7-9 and J usage is TRBJ2-1; TCRdb gives TRBD1 as the D gene, but with no DNA this cannot be confirmed. This CDR3 comprises 13 residues. Per the germline V gene, CDR1 is SEHNR and CDR2 is FQNEAQ (reference sequence). CDR3: CASSLGGRWEQFF.

The chain employs TRBV4-1 and TRBJ2-7; the D gene TCRdb calls, TRBD2, cannot be checked with no DNA. The CDR3 covers 16 residues. Looked up from germline, CDR1 is MGHRA and CDR2 is YSYEKL. The CDR3 loop is CASSQGSEPSTYEQYF.

V is TRBV29-1 and J is TRBJ1-1; TCRdb selects TRBD1, and the lack of DNA leaves this call unchecked. This CDR3 is 14 amino acids long. CDR1 and CDR2 from the germline V gene are SQVTM and ANQGSEA. The chain's CDR3 is CSVARQGIHTEAFF.

This sequence joins TRBV18 and TRBJ2-3. Germline CDR1 KGHSH, CDR2 LQKENI. The CDR3 has 14 residues. CDR3 in amino acids: CASSPPTVLDTQYF.

The V call is TRBV7-6, the J call TRBJ2-2. Germline assignment: CDR1 SGHVS and CDR2 FNYEAQ. The length of the CDR3 is 17 residues. The CDR3 region is CASSLAGGVYNTGELFF.